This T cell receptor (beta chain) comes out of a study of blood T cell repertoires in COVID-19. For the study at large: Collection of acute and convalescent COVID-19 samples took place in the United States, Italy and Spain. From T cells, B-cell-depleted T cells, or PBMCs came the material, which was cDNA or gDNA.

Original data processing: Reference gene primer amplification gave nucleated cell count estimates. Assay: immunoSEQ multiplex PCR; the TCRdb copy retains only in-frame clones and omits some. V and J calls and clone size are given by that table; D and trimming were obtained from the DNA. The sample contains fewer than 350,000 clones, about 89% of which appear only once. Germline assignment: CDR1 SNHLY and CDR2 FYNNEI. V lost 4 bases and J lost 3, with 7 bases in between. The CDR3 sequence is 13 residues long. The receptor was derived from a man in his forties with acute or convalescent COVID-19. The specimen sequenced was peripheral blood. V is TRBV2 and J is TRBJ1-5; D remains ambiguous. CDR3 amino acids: CASSANNNQPQHF. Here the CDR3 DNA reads TGTGCCAGCAGTGCGAACAACAATCAGCCCCAGCATTTT.